This TCR beta chain is drawn from a study of T cell changes during pregnancy in multiple sclerosis. Per the germline V gene, CDR1 is KGHSH and CDR2 is LQKENI. The CDR3 has 14 residues. Trimming pared 2 bases from V and 7 bases from J, leaving 14 bases between. Sequenced by immunoSEQ multiplex PCR; TCRdb stores in-frame clones only, minus some. Here the sample spans approximately 63,000 clones, 91% being singletons. The sample consisted of peripheral blood, taken after pregnancy. V gene TRBV18 combines with J gene TRBJ1-1; no reliable D call. This sequence originates from a female donor in good health, enrolled as a control in a pregnancy study. The CDR3 spells CASSPRGSMGEAFF. CDR3 bases: TGTGCCAGCTCACCAAGAGGGAGTATGGGTGAAGCTTTCTTT.